This T cell receptor beta chain is drawn from a study of blood T cell repertoires in COVID-19. Sequenced by immunoSEQ multiplex PCR; TCRdb stores in-frame clones only, minus some. The data contain over 200,000 clones, roughly 86% of them singletons. From germline, CDR1 is MNHEY and CDR2 SMNVEV (reference sequence). Trimming left V 5 bases short and J 7 bases short, with 14 bases between. The CDR3 consists of 13 residues. This chain joins TRBV27 and TRBJ1-1; D not resolved. The sequencing sample was made of peripheral blood. This clonotype was sampled from a woman aged 50 to 60 with acute or convalescent COVID-19. CDR3 nucleotides: TGTGCCAGCAGTCCAGGTGGGCAGAATGAAGCTTTCTTT. Amino acids: CASSPGGQNEAFF.